The 12 T cell receptor beta chains listed next were all sequenced from one sample in a study of blood T cells in healthy people across ages. Sample-barcoded 5' priming and a J-beta primer mix drove a second PCR of roughly 6 to 12 cycles. TCRdb analysed the 5' RACE reads with MiXCR anew, one entry per CDR3 protein. Of roughly 570,000 distinct CDR3 sequences in the sample, approximately 30% were seen once. Sample: blood. Source of these receptors: a woman between 65 and 79 years old in good health.

The chain combines TRBV12-3 or TRBV12-4 with TRBJ1-1; possibly TRBD1 for D (6 bases). V dropped 9 bases and J dropped 3 bases, with 14 bases sitting between them. The CDR3 contains 13 residues. The CDR3 is CASSNRADTEAFF. As DNA, the CDR3 is TGTGCCAGTTCCAACAGGGCGGACACTGAAGCTTTCTTT.

In its sample, this clonotype was seen a few times. This chain links TRBV10-3 with TRBJ1-1; a possible D gene is TRBD1 (5 bases). Germline V gene lookup returns CDR1 ENHRY and CDR2 SYGVKD. CDR3 length equals 14 residues. Trimming took 7 bases from V and 1 from J, leaving 13 bases between them. The CDR3 reads CAITPGQGNTEAFF. As DNA, the CDR3 is TGTGCCATCACCCCCGGACAAGGGAACACTGAAGCTTTCTTT.

In this sample, this clonotype turned up a few times. Compared with germline, one end of the junction differs, possibly owing to a read error. The genes are TRBV7-9 and TRBJ1-1; the match to TRBD1 covers 8 bases. The CDR3 is 13 residues long. CDR1 is SEHNR and CDR2 is FQNEAQ in the germline V gene (reference sequence). The CDR3 coding sequence is TGTGCCAGCACCCCCGGGGACAGGCGAGAAGTTTTCTTT. This gives the protein CASTPGDRREVFF.

This clonotype was found many times. The V and J genes are TRBV4-3 and TRBJ1-2; possible D gene TRBD1, 6 bases. The CDR3 runs to 14 residues. V was trimmed by 4 bases and J by 4 bases, leaving 13 bases between them. Germline V lookup: CDR1 LGHNA, CDR2 YSLEER. CDR3 sequence reads: CASSPDRLGYGYTF. For the CDR3, the DNA is TGCGCCAGCAGCCCCGACAGGCTCGGCTATGGCTACACCTTC.

CDR3 nucleotide sequence: TGTGCCAGCAGTCTGACAGGGGTTATTAACGAGCAGTACTTC. Protein sequence: CASSLTGVINEQYF. J is TRBJ2-7 and V is TRBV6-5, with 8 bases matching TRBD1. Germline V CDR1 and CDR2: MNHEY, SVGAGI. V shed 5 bases, J shed 5 bases, and the junction held 8 bases outside the gene matches. The CDR3 consists of 14 residues.

This clonotype was observed a few times. V is TRBV9 and J is TRBJ2-3, with 9 bases identical to TRBD1. V lost 3 bases, J lost 4 bases, and 6 bases stayed unmatched. Germline values: CDR1 SGDLS, CDR2 YYNGEE. The CDR3 extends over 15 amino acids. CDR3 DNA sequence: TGTGCCAGCAGCGCGCACAGGGGGCATCCAGATACGCAGTATTTT. It translates to CASSAHRGHPDTQYF.

This chain uses TRBV7-2 with TRBJ2-1; D gene unclear. CDR1 is SGHTA, CDR2 FQGNSA, per germline. CDR3 length: 11 amino acids. The ends were cut back, 2 bases at V and 11 bases at J, with 7 bases in the middle. CDR3 bases: TGTGCCAGCAGCTTAACCCATCAGCAGTTCTTC. Translating gives CASSLTHQQFF.

This clonotype was found a few times. V and J are TRBV20-1 and TRBJ1-2, with D hard to call. Germline V gene lookup returns CDR1 DFQATT and CDR2 SNEGSKA (reference sequence). V was clipped by 3 bases and J by 8 bases, with 10 bases between them. This CDR3 spans 11 amino acids. The CDR3: CSASLREGYTF. CDR3 DNA sequence: TGCAGTGCTAGTTTGCGGGAGGGCTACACCTTC.

This clonotype was seen more than once but under ten times. The chain couples TRBV28 to TRBJ2-2, with D perhaps TRBD1 or TRBD2 (6 bases each). The CDR3 covers 13 residues. Germline V lookup: CDR1 MDHEN, CDR2 SYDVKM. The V end was cut by 8 bases, the J end by 7 bases, with 14 bases between. DNA of the CDR3: TGTGCCAGCGTACAAGGGGGGCACGGGGAGCTGTTTTTT. It encodes CASVQGGHGELFF.

This clonotype was recorded a few times. This rearrangement joins TRBV27 to TRBJ1-4, with D tentatively TRBD1 (5 bases). The CDR3 is 16 amino acids. Germline assignment: CDR1 MNHEY and CDR2 SMNVEV (reference sequence). Trimming stripped 4 bases from V and 2 bases from J, with 14 bases between. The CDR3 DNA reads as TGTGCCAGCAGTTGGGGCAGGGTGCGGACTAATGAAAAACTGTTTTTT. Translated: CASSWGRVRTNEKLFF.

Remarks on this clonotype: The junction departs from the called germline gene at one end, perhaps through a read error. CDR3 coding DNA: TGCAGCGCACAGCGGGGGGGCCTGTCTACGCGGTATTTT. It yields the protein CSAQRGGLSTRYF. The genes are TRBV29-1 and TRBJ2-3, with 10 bases matching TRBD2. The CDR3 length is 13 residues. Germline V gene data show CDR1 as SQVTM and CDR2 as ANQGSEA.

This clonotype was picked up a small number of times. The DNA of the CDR3 is TGTGCCAGCAGCTTTAAGGCGGGGGGAACCTACAATGAGCAGTTCTTC. Its protein product is CASSFKAGGTYNEQFF. The V gene is TRBV7-2, the J gene TRBJ2-1, with TRBD2 matching 8 bases. V was clipped by 3 bases and J by 2 bases; unmatched bases: 6. CDR1 and CDR2 (germline): SGHTA, FQGNSA. CDR3 length: 16 amino acids. Together with reference TRBV7-2 and TRBJ2-1, the CDR3 gives the full variable domain: GAGVSQSPSNKVTEKGKDVELRCDPISGHTALYWYRQSLGQGLEFLIYFQGNSAPDKSGLPSDRFSAERTGGSVSTLTIQRTQQEDSAVYLCASSFKAGGTYNEQFFGPGTRLTVL.